This T cell receptor (beta chain) was identified during a study of blood T cell repertoires in COVID-19. Overall study: Acute and convalescent COVID-19 specimens originated in the United States, Italy and Spain. Sample material is recorded as cDNA or gDNA derived from T cells, B-cell-depleted T cells, or PBMCs.

Germline V lookup: CDR1 KGHSH, CDR2 LQKENI. J lost 4 bases, V lost 3 bases, and 10 bases had no gene match. The CDR3 runs 16 residues. Original analysis: Quantification of nucleated cells was approximated via reference gene primer amplification. Data came from immunoSEQ multiplex PCR; TCRdb stores just in-frame clones and leaves some out. V and J calls and clone size come straight from that table; D and trimming were deduced from the DNA. The sample lists about 100,000 clones, about 90% occurring once. The chain recombines TRBV18 with TRBJ1-2; 8 bases match TRBD1. Sequencing was done on a sample of peripheral blood. This clonotype was obtained from a human donor with active COVID-19. The donor label of this sample is uncertain. The CDR3 region is CASSPLPGQDVYGYTF. In DNA, the CDR3 is TGTGCCAGCTCACCCCTACCGGGACAGGATGTCTATGGCTACACCTTC.